The clone carrying this TCR beta chain was observed a single time. What it binds is not known. This sample was included in a study of shared clonotypes between healthy human individuals. Study summary: Per-donor plates numbered three CD4 naive, three CD4 memory, two CD8 naive and one CD8 memory. Study-wide results and limits: Generation probability values for non-shared clonotypes were lower than those for clonotypes shared by all four donors.

Data came from immunoSEQ multiplex PCR; TCRdb stores just in-frame clones and leaves some out. Altogether 2 million to 2.5 million clones are present, 93% being singletons, with the ten largest covering around 0.4%. The CDR3 loop spans 17 amino acids. Germline CDR1 and CDR2: MNHEY and SMNVEV (reference sequence). The V segment lost 2 bases and the J segment 5 bases; nucleotides outside the gene matches: 8. V gene TRBV27 combines with J gene TRBJ2-2; TRBD2 matches at 10 bases. Sequencing input: naive CD4+ T cells from PBMCs. The subset denotes: CD45RA+ positively selected. The clonotype comes from a man between 18 and 35 years old in good health. Some clones in this sample may be carry-over from other donors' samples. The CDR3 spells CASSLQAGGLRTGELFF. In DNA form, the CDR3 reads TGTGCCAGCAGTTTACAAGCGGGAGGGTTAAGGACCGGGGAGCTGTTTTTT.